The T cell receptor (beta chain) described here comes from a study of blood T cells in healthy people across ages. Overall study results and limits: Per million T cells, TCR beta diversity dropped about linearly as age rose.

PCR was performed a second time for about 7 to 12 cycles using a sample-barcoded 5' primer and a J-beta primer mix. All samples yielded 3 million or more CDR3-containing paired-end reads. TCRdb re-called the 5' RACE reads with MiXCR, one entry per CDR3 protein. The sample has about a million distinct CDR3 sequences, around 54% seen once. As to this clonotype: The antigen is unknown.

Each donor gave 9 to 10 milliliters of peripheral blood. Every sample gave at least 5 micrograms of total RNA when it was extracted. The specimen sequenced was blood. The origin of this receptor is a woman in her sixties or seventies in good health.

CDR3 sequence (DNA): TGTGCCATCAGACCAGACGGTTACGAGCAGTACTTC. This gives the protein CAIRPDGYEQYF. The J gene is TRBJ2-7, the V gene TRBV10-3, with D uncertain. The germline gives CDR1 ENHRY, CDR2 SYGVKD. This CDR3 comprises 12 residues. V gave up 6 bases and J gave up 4 bases, with 10 bases separating them.